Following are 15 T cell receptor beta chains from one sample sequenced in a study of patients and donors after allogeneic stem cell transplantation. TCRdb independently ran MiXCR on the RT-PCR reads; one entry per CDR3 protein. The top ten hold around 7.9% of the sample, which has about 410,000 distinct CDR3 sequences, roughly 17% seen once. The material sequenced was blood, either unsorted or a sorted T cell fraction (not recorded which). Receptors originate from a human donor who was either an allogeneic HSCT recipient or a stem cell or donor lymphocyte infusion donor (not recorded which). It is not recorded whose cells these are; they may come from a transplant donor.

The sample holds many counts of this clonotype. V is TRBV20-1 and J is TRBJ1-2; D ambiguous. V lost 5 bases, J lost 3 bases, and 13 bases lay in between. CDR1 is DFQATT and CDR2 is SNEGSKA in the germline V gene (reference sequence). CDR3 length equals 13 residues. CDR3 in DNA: TGCAGTGCTGAGGGTGGAGTTGACTATGGCTACACCTTC. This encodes CSAEGGVDYGYTF.

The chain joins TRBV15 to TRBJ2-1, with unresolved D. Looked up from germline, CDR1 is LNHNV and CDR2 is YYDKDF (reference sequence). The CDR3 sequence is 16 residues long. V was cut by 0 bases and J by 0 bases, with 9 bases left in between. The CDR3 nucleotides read TGTGCCACCAGCAGAGATACGGCAGCCTCCTACAATGAGCAGTTCTTC. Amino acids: CATSRDTAASYNEQFF.

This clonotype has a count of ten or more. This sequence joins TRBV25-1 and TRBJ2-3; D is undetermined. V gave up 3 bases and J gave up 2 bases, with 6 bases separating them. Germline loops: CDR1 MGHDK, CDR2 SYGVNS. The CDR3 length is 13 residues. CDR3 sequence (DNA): TGTGCCAGCAGTGACCCTCCCACAGATACGCAGTATTTT. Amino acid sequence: CASSDPPTDTQYF.

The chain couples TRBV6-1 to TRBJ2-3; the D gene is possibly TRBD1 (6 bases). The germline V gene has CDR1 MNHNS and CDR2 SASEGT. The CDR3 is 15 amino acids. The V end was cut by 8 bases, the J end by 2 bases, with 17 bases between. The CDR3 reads CASRTGLGDTDTQYF. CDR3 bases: TGTGCCAGCCGTACAGGGTTGGGGGACACAGATACGCAGTATTTT.

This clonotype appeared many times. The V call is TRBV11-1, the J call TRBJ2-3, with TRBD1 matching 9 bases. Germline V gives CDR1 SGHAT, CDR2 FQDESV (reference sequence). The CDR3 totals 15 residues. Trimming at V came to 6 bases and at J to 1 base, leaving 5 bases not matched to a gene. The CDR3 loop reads CASSNRDRGTDTQYF. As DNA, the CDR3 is TGTGCCAGCAGTAACCGGGACAGGGGCACAGATACGCAGTATTTT.

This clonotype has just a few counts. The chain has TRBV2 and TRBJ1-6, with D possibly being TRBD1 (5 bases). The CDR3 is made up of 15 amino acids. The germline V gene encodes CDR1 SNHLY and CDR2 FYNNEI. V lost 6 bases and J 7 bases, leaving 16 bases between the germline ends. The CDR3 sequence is CASRGMRGTNSPLHF. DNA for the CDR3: TGTGCCAGCAGGGGGATGAGGGGCACCAATTCACCCCTCCACTTT.

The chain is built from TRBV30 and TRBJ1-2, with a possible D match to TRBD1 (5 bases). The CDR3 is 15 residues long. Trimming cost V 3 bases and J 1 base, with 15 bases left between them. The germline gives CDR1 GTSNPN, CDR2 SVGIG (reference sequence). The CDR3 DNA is TGTGCCTGGAGGGTTCAGGGTCGTGTTAACTATGGCTACACCTTC. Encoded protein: CAWRVQGRVNYGYTF.

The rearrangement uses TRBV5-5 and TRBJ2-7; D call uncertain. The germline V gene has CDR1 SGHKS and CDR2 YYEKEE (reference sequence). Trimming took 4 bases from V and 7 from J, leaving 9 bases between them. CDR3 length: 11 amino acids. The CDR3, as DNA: TGTGCCAGCAGCATCCTGGGGGAGCAGTACTTC. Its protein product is CASSILGEQYF.

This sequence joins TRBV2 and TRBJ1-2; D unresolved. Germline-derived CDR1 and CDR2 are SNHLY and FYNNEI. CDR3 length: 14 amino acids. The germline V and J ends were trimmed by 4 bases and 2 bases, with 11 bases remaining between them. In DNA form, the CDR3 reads TGTGCCAGCAGTGCTTCCCAAATAAACTATGGCTACACCTTC. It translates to CASSASQINYGYTF.

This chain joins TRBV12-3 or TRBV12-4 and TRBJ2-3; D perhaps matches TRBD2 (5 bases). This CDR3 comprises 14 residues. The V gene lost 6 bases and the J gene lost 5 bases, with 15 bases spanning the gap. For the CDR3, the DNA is TGTGCCAGCAGCGGACTTCGAGCTAAAGATACGCAGTATTTT. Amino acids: CASSGLRAKDTQYF.

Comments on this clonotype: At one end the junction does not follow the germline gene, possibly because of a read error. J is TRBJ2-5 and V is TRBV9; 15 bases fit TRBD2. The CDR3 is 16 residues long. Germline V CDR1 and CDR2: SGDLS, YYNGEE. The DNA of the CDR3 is TGTCCCAGCAGCTCCGGACTAGCGGGGGGGCAAGAGACCCAGTACTTC. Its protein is CPSSSGLAGGQETQYF.

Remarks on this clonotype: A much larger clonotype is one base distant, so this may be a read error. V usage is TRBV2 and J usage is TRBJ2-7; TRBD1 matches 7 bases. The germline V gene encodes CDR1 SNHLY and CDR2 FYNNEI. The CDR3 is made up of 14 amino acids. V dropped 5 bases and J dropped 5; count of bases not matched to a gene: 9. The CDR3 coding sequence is TGTGCCAGCAGTACACAGACAGGGTCAGACGAGCAGTACTTC. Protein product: CASSTQTGSDEQYF.

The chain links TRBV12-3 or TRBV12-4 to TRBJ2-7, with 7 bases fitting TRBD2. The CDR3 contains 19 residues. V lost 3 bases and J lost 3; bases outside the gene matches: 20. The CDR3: CASSLRTQSTGRPNYEQYF. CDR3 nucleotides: TGTGCCAGCAGTTTGCGTACCCAATCTACCGGGAGGCCCAACTACGAGCAGTACTTC.

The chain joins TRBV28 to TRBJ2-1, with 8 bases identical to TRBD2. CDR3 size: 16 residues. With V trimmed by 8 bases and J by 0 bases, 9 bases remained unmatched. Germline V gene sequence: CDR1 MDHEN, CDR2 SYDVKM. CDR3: CASPWREALSYNEQFF. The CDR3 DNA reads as TGTGCCAGCCCTTGGCGGGAGGCGCTCTCCTACAATGAGCAGTTCTTC.

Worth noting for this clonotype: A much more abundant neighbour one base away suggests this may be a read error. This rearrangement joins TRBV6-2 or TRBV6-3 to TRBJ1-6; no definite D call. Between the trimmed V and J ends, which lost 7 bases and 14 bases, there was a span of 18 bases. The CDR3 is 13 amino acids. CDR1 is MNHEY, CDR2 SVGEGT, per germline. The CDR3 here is CASNQWSAGSLHF. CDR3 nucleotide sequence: TGTGCCAGCAACCAGTGGAGTGCGGGTTCCCTCCACTTT.